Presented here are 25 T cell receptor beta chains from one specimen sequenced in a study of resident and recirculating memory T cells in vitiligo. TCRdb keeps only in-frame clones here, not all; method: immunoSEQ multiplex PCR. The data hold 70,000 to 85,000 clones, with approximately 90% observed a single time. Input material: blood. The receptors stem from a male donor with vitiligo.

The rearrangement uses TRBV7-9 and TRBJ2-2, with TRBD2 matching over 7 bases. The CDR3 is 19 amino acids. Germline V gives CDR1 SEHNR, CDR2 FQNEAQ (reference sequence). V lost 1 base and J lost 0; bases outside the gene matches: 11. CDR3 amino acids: CASSLGGGWTGANTGELFF. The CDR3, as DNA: TGTGCCAGCAGCTTAGGGGGGGGTTGGACCGGAGCGAACACCGGGGAGCTGTTTTTT.

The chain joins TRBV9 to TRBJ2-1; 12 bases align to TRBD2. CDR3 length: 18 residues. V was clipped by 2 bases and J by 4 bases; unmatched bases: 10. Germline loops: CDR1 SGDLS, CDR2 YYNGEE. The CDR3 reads CASSVSSGGALGYNEQFF. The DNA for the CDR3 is TGTGCCAGCAGCGTCTCTAGCGGGGGGGCTTTGGGGTACAATGAGCAGTTCTTC.

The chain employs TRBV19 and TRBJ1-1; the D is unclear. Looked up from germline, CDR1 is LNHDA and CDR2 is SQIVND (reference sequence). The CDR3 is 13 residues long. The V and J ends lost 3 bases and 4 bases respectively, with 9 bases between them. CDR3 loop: CASSIEVGTEAFF. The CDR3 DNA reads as TGTGCCAGTAGTATCGAGGTAGGCACTGAAGCTTTCTTT.

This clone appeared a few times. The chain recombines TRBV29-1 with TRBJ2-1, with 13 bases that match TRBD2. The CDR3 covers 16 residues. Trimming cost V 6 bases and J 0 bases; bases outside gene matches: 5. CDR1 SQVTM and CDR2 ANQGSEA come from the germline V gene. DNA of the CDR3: TGCAGCGTGACCGGGACTAGCGGGACCTCCTACAATGAGCAGTTCTTC. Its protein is CSVTGTSGTSYNEQFF.

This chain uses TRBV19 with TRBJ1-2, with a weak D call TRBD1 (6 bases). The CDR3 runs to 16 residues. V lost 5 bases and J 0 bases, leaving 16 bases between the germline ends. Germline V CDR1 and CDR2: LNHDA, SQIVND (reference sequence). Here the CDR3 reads CASSFQSGGTNYGYTF. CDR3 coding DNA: TGTGCCAGTAGTTTTCAAAGCGGGGGCACTAACTATGGCTACACCTTC.

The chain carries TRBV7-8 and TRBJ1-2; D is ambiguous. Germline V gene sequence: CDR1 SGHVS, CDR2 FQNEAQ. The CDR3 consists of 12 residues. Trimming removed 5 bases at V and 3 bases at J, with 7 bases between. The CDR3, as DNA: TGTGCCAGCAGCCCAGGTTACTATGGCTACACCTTC. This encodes CASSPGYYGYTF.

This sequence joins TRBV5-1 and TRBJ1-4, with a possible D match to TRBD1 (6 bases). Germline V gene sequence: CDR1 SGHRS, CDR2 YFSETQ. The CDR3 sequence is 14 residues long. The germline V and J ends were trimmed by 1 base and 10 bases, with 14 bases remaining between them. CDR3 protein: CASSLRTEGVKLFF. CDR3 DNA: TGCGCCAGCAGCTTGAGGACAGAAGGAGTAAAACTGTTTTTT.

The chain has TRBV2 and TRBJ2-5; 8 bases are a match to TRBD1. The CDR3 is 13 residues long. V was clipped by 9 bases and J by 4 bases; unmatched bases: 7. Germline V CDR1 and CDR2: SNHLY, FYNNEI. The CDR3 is CASSTGVTETQYF. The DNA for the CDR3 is TGTGCCAGTTCGACAGGGGTGACAGAGACCCAGTACTTC.

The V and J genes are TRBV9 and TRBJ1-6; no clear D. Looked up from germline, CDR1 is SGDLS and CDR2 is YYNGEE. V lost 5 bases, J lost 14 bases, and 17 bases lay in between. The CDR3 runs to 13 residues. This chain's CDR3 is CASSSPYNSALHF. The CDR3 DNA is TGTGCCAGCAGTTCGCCCTATAATTCGGCCCTCCACTTT.

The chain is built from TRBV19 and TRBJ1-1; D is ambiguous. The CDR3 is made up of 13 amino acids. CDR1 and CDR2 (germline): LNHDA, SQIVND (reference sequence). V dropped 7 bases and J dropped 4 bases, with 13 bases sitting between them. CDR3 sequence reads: CASKSRRGTEAFF. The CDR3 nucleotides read TGTGCCAGTAAGAGCAGGCGGGGCACTGAAGCTTTCTTT.

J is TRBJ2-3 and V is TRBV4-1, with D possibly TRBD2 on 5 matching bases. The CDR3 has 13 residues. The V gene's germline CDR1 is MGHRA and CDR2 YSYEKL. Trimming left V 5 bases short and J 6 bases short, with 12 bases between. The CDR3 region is CASSDPRADTQYF. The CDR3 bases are TGCGCCAGCAGCGACCCGCGGGCCGATACGCAGTATTTT.

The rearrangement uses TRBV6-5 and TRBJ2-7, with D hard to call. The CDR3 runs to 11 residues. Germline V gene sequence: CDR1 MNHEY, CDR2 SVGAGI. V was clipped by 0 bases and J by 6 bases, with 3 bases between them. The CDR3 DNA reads TGTGCCAGCAGTTACTCGAGCGAGCAGTACTTC. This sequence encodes CASSYSSEQYF.

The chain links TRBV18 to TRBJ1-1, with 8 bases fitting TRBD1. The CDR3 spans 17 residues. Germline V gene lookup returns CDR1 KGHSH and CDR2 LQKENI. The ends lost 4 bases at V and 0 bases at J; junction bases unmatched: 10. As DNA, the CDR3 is TGTGCCAGCTCACTAACCCGGACAGGGAACATGAACACTGAAGCTTTCTTT. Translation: CASSLTRTGNMNTEAFF.

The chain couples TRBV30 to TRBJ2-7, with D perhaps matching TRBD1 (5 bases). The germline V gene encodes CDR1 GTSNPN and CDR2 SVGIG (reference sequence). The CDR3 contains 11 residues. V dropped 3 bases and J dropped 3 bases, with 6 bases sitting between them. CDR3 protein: CAWSQGYEQYF. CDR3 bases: TGTGCCTGGAGCCAGGGCTACGAGCAGTACTTC.

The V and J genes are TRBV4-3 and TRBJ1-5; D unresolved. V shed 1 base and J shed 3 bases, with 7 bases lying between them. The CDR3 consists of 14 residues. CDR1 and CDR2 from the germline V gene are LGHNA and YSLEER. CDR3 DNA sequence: TGCGCCAGCAGCCAAGCCCAGTCCAATCAGCCCCAGCATTTT. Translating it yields CASSQAQSNQPQHF.

The DNA of the CDR3 is TGCAGCGTTCCGGGGTCTAGCACAGATACGCAGTATTTT. Its protein product is CSVPGSSTDTQYF. The V gene is TRBV29-1, the J gene TRBJ2-3; D is possibly TRBD2 (5 bases). The V and J ends lost 5 bases and 0 bases respectively, with 9 bases between them. The CDR3 loop spans 13 amino acids. Per the germline V gene, CDR1 is SQVTM and CDR2 is ANQGSEA.

Written as DNA, the CDR3 is TGTGCCAGCAGTGAAGAGGGGGCAACAACTAATGAAAAACTGTTTTTT. Translation gives CASSEEGATTNEKLFF. The rearrangement uses TRBV2 and TRBJ1-4; 7 nucleotides match TRBD1. This CDR3 is 16 amino acids long. Per germline, CDR1 SNHLY and CDR2 FYNNEI. Trimming removed 1 base from V and 0 bases from J; junction bases left unmatched: 2.

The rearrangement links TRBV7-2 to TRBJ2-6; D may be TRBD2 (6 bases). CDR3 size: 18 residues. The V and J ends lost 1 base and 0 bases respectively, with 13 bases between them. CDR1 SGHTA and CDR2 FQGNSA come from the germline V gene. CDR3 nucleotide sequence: TGTGCCAGCAGCTTAGGGGCGGGGCGCCCCTCTGGGGCCAACGTCCTGACTTTC. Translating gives CASSLGAGRPSGANVLTF. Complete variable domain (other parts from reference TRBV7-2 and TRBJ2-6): GAGVSQSPSNKVTEKGKDVELRCDPISGHTALYWYRQSLGQGLEFLIYFQGNSAPDKSGLPSDRFSAERTGGSVSTLTIQRTQQEDSAVYLCASSLGAGRPSGANVLTFGAGSRLTVL.

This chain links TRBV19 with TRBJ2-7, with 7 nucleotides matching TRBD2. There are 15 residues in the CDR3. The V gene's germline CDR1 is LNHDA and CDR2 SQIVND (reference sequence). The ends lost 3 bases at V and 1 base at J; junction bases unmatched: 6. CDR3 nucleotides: TGTGCCAGTAGTATGGAGCGGGGATGGTCCTACGAGCAGTACTTC. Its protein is CASSMERGWSYEQYF.

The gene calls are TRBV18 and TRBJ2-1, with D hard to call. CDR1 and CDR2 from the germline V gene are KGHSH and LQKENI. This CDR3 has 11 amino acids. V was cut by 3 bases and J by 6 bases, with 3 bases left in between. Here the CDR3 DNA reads TGTGCCAGCTCACCCCTCAATGAGCAGTTCTTC. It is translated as CASSPLNEQFF.

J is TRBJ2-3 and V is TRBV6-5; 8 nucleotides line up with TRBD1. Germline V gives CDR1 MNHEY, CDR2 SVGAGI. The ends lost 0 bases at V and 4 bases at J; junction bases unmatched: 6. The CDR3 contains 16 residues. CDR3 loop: CASSYSWGQAPDTQYF. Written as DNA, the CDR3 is TGTGCCAGCAGTTACTCATGGGGACAGGCCCCAGATACGCAGTATTTT.

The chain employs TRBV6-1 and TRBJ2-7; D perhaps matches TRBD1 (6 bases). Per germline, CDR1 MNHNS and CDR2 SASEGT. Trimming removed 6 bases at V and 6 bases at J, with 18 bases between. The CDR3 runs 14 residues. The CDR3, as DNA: TGTGCCAGCAGCCTCGAGGCAGGGGTGGGCGAGCAGTACTTC. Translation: CASSLEAGVGEQYF.

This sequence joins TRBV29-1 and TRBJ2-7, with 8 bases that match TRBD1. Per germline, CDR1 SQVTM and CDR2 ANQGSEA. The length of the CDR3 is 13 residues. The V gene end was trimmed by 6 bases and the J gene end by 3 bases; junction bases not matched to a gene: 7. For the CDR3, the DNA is TGCAGCGTCTCCGGGACAGGACTCTACGAGCAGTACTTC. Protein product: CSVSGTGLYEQYF.

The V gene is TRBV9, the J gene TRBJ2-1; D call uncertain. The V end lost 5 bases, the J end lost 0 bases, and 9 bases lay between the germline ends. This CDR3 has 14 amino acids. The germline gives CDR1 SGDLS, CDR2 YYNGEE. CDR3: CASSYSLSYNEQFF. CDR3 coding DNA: TGTGCCAGCAGTTACTCACTCTCCTACAATGAGCAGTTCTTC.

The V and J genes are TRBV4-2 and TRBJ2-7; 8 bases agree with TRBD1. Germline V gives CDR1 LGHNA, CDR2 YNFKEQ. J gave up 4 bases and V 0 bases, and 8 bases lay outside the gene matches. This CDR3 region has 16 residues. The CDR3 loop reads CASSQDRAGGGYEQYF. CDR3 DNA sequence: TGTGCCAGCAGCCAAGATCGGGCAGGGGGCGGTTACGAGCAGTACTTC.